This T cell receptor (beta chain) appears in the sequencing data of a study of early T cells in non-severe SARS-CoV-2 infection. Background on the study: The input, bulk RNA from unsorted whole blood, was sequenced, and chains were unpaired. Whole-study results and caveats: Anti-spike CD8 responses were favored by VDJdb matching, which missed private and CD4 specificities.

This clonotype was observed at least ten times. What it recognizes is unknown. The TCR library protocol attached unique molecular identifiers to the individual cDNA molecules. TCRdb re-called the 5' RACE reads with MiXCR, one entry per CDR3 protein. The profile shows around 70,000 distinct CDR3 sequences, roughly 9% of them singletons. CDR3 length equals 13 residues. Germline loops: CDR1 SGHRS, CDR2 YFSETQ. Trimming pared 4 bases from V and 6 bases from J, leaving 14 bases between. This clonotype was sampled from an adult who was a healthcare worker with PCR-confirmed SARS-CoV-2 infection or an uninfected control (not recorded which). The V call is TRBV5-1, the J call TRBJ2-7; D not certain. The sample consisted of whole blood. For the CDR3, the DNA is TGCGCCAGCAGCCCGGCATCCCTCGTCGAGCAGTACTTC. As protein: CASSPASLVEQYF.